This TCR beta chain was retrieved from a study of cytomegalovirus exposure and HLA in healthy donors. Across the study: Earlier work reported around 110 million unique TCR beta sequences from about 170 million T cells.

This CDR3 contains 15 residues. Germline CDR1 is SEHNR and CDR2 is FQNEAQ (reference sequence). V lost 5 bases to trimming and J lost 4 bases; unmatched junction nucleotides: 6. Whole-study results and caveats: Exclusion applied to some V segments, including TRBV6-2 and TRBV6-3, as they were indistinguishable. TCR beta V- and J-gene trimming, according to a later analysis, was linked to a missense DCLRE1C variant.

A multiplex PCR was run with 60 Vbeta primers and 13 Jbeta primers. Assay: immunoSEQ multiplex PCR; the TCRdb copy retains only in-frame clones and omits some. Of about 69,000 clones in the sample, about 70% were seen once. A note on this clone: The target antigen is unknown.

The chain combines TRBV7-9 with TRBJ1-5; 9 bases map to TRBD1. The sequencing input was PBMCs. This TCR was sampled from a man between 18 and 29 years old in good health and CMV-seronegative. The CDR3, as DNA: TGTGCCAGCAGCGCCTCCGGGACAGGGAATCAGCCCCAGCATTTT. As protein: CASSASGTGNQPQHF.